These T cell receptor beta chains were read from a single sample in a study of T cell changes during pregnancy in multiple sclerosis. Assay: immunoSEQ multiplex PCR; the TCRdb copy retains only in-frame clones and omits some. In the table there are tens of thousands of clones, 90% of which are singletons. Sequenced material: CD8+ T cells from peripheral blood mononuclear cells, taken in the third trimester of pregnancy. The source of these receptors is a female donor with multiple sclerosis, enrolled in a pregnancy study. CDR3s include the opening cysteine and the closing phenylalanine or tryptophan. The D gene is left open where the match is weak. Not every row has a clone size; where given, it reads once, few, many or a size class.

cdr3_length	d_call	v_call	j_call	clone_size	cdr3_nt	cdr3_aa
14	TRBD1	TRBV5-6	TRBJ1-1	.	TGTGCCAGCAGCTGGGGACAGGGGAACACTGAAGCTTTCTTT	CASSWGQGNTEAFF
15	TRBD2	TRBV27	TRBJ2-7	.	TGTGCCAGCAGTTTGGGGCGGGGGGGCACTTACGAGCAGTACTTC	CASSLGRGGTYEQYF
14	.	TRBV19	TRBJ2-2	.	TGTGCCAGTAGTATACACTACCGGATGGGGGAGCTGTTTTTT	CASSIHYRMGELFF
17	.	TRBV4-3	TRBJ2-1	.	TGCGCCAGCAGCCCCGGGTGGTTGGTACAGGTTGATAATGAGCAGTTCTTC	CASSPGWLVQVDNEQFF
15	.	TRBV6-5	TRBJ1-1	.	TGTGCCAGCAGTTACCTAGTTGAAGGGAACACTGAAGCTTTCTTT	CASSYLVEGNTEAFF
16	TRBD2	TRBV28	TRBJ2-5	.	TGTGCCAGCAGTCTAATAGCGGGGGGGATCCAAGAGACCCAGTACTTC	CASSLIAGGIQETQYF
14	.	TRBV11-3	TRBJ1-1	.	TGTGCCAGCAGCTTAGGGGGGAGGGCAACTGAAGCTTTCTTT	CASSLGGRATEAFF
10	.	TRBV2	TRBJ1-1	.	TGTGCCAGCCGGAACACTGAAGCTTTCTTT	CASRNTEAFF
14	TRBD1	TRBV7-8	TRBJ2-1	.	TGTGCCAGCAGCTACAGGGGGGTGAATAATGAGCAGTTCTTC	CASSYRGVNNEQFF
14	.	TRBV27	TRBJ1-1	once	TGTGCCAGCAGTTATAGGGGACACCACACTGAAGCTTTCTTT	CASSYRGHHTEAFF
13	.	TRBV7-9	TRBJ2-7	.	TGTGCCAGCAGCCCCGGAGCGGAGGGGACGTTGGACTTC	CASSPGAEGTLDF
16	.	TRBV11-2	TRBJ1-2	few	TGTGCCAGCAGCTTAACCCCTCACCCGGTCGCTGATGGCTACACCTTC	CASSLTPHPVADGYTF
14	.	TRBV19	TRBJ2-1	.	TGTGCCAGTAGTATAGCGGGAGCCTACAATGAGCAGTTCTTC	CASSIAGAYNEQFF
13	.	TRBV28	TRBJ2-5	.	TGTGCCAGCAGGGGTGCGGGCCAAGAGACCCAGTACTTC	CASRGAGQETQYF
13	.	TRBV27	TRBJ2-7	.	TGTGCCAGCAGTTTAACGGAGTCCTACGAGCAGTACTTC	CASSLTESYEQYF
15	TRBD2	TRBV6-6	TRBJ2-3	.	TGTGCCAGCAGTGGACTAGCGGATAACACAGATACGCAGTATTTT	CASSGLADNTDTQYF
12	.	TRBV28	TRBJ1-4	.	TGTGCCAGCAGCTCCCCTAATGAAAAACTGTTTTTT	CASSSPNEKLFF
13	.	TRBV11-1	TRBJ2-7	.	TGTGCCAGCAGCTTAGGGAGAATCTACGAGCAGTACTTC	CASSLGRIYEQYF
14	.	TRBV27	TRBJ1-3	.	TGTGCCAGCAGCCCCTATAAGTCTGGAAACACCATATATTTT	CASSPYKSGNTIYF
14	.	TRBV2	TRBJ1-2	.	TGTGCCAGCACCGGTGGGAGGACCTCCTATGGCTACACCTTC	CASTGGRTSYGYTF
17	TRBD2	TRBV11-2	TRBJ2-3	.	TGTGCCAGCAGCTCCAGAATGACTAGCGGGGGCACAGATACGCAGTATTTT	CASSSRMTSGGTDTQYF
15	.	TRBV27	TRBJ2-7	once	TGTGCCAGCAGTTATGTTAGCGGATCGAACTACGAGCAGTACTTC	CASSYVSGSNYEQYF